This is a list of T cell receptor beta chains from one sample in a study of control samples from healthy donors and cancer patients. TCRdb's table, derived via immunoSEQ multiplex PCR, lists solely in-frame clones and lacks some. Counted here are roughly 150,000 clones, around nine tenths occurring once; the ten biggest clones make up 0.65% to 0.85%. Source material: blood. Receptors were obtained from a woman in her 30s in good health. The CDR3 runs from the conserved cysteine through the conserved F or W. The D gene is left open where the match is weak. Only some rows state a clone size, as once, few, many or a class for expanded clones.

.	.	TRBV11-2	TRBJ2-3	TGTGCCAGCAGCTTAGAAAGCCCCGGCACAGATACGCAGTATTTT	CASSLESPGTDTQYF
.	TRBD1	TRBV5-1	TRBJ2-6	TGCGCCAGCAGGCGACCCGGGACAGGGGGCTCTGGGGCCAACGTCCTGACTTTC	CASRRPGTGGSGANVLTF
.	TRBD2	TRBV19	TRBJ2-7	TGTGCCAGTAGCCTACTAGCGGGAGTCAACGAGCAGTACTTC	CASSLLAGVNEQYF
.	.	TRBV29-1	TRBJ1-1	TGCAGCGTTGGGGGTGTAGGGAACACTGAAGCTTTCTTT	CSVGGVGNTEAFF
once	.	TRBV5-1	TRBJ1-3	TGCGCCAGCAGCTCTGAGAACTCTGGAAACACCATATATTTT	CASSSENSGNTIYF
.	.	TRBV5-5	TRBJ2-1	TGTGCCAGCAGCTTGGGACCGCGTTTTGGGAATGAGCAGTTCTTC	CASSLGPRFGNEQFF
.	.	TRBV11-1	TRBJ2-4	TGTGCCAGCAGCTTAAGGGCTGATACCAAAAACATTCAGTACTTC	CASSLRADTKNIQYF
.	.	TRBV28	TRBJ2-7	TGTGCCAGCAGTAGGACGCTCCCGACCTACGAGCAGTACTTC	CASSRTLPTYEQYF
.	.	TRBV28	TRBJ2-6	TGTGCCAGCAGTTTAAATCTCGTAAGTGCCTCTGGGGCCAACGTCCTGACTTTC	CASSLNLVSASGANVLTF
.	.	TRBV18	TRBJ2-1	TGTGCCAGCTCACCAGTGGCAGGGGGGGACAATGAGCAGTTCTTC	CASSPVAGGDNEQFF
once	.	TRBV4-3	TRBJ1-1	TGCGCCAGCAGCCCTGGTTTGGGTGACGGCACTGAAGCTTTCTTT	CASSPGLGDGTEAFF
.	.	TRBV21-1	TRBJ1-1	TGTGCCAGCAGCAAAGACCCCCCCGTGGAGGACACTGAAGCTTTCTTT	CASSKDPPVEDTEAFF
.	.	TRBV18	TRBJ2-3	TGTGCCAGCTCACCACCTTCGACAGATACGCAGTATTTT	CASSPPSTDTQYF
.	.	TRBV6-2/TRBV6-3	TRBJ2-1	TGTGCCAGCAGTCTTCTGGCCTCCGGACTCTACAATGAGCAGTTCTTC	CASSLLASGLYNEQFF
.	.	TRBV2	TRBJ1-2	TGTGCCAGCAGTATTCGGGACGGCGCGCGTTGCACCTTC	CASSIRDGARCTF
.	.	TRBV23-1	TRBJ2-2	TGCGCCAGCAGTCAAGGACAGACTTACACCGGGGAGCTGTTTTTT	CASSQGQTYTGELFF
.	.	TRBV12-3/TRBV12-4	TRBJ1-3	TGTGCCAGCAGTTCTCCCTTGGGAGACACCATATATTTT	CASSSPLGDTIYF
few	TRBD1	TRBV4-3	TRBJ2-5	TGCGCCAGCTCAACCCAGACAGGGAGCCAAGAGACCCAGTACTTC	CASSTQTGSQETQYF
.	.	TRBV19	TRBJ2-1	TGTGCCAGTAGTACTTTCGGGGGAGACAATGAGCAGTTCTTC	CASSTFGGDNEQFF
once	.	TRBV2	TRBJ1-1	TGTGCCAGCAGTGTCGGCCGGGGGGCTGAAGCTTTCTTT	CASSVGRGAEAFF
.	TRBD2	TRBV6-4	TRBJ2-3	TGTGCTAGCTCGGAGACGGGAGGGCCAGATACGCAGTATTTT	CASSETGGPDTQYF
.	.	TRBV4-3	TRBJ2-7	TGCGCCAGCAGCCAGGGCGGTGTGGGGTACCCTTACGAGCAGTACTTC	CASSQGGVGYPYEQYF
.	.	TRBV7-3	TRBJ2-1	TGTGCCAGCAGCTTACCTAGTGGGGCCCTCTACAATGAGCAGTTCTTC	CASSLPSGALYNEQFF
once	.	TRBV5-6	TRBJ2-6	TGTGCCAGCAGGCAACGAGGGGCCAACGTCCTGACTTTC	CASRQRGANVLTF
.	.	TRBV24-1	TRBJ2-7	TGTGCCACCAGTGAGGGCCCGGTCAGCTCCTACGAGCAGTACTTC	CATSEGPVSSYEQYF
.	.	TRBV7-9	TRBJ2-2	TGTGCCAGCCAGCTTACGGTGTCATTAAACACCGGGGAGCTGTTTTTT	CASQLTVSLNTGELFF
.	.	TRBV28	TRBJ2-1	TGTGCCAGCAGTATACTCTTACCTAGCACTGAGCAGTTCTTC	CASSILLPSTEQFF
.	TRBD1	TRBV6-1	TRBJ1-5	TGTGCCAGCAGTGAATTGCGTGCCGGGACAGGGGATCAGCCCCAGCATTTT	CASSELRAGTGDQPQHF
.	.	TRBV7-2	TRBJ2-1	TGTGCCAGCAGCTTAGCGCGTGCTTCCTACAATGAGCAGTTCTTC	CASSLARASYNEQFF
once	TRBD2	TRBV9	TRBJ2-1	TGTGCCAGCAGCGTAGATGGCGGGGGGGGACTTCTCAATGAGCAGTTCTTC	CASSVDGGGGLLNEQFF
.	TRBD2	TRBV5-6	TRBJ2-3	TGTGCCAGCAGCTTCAAGACTAGCGGAGTGGTTAGCACAGATACGCAGTATTTT	CASSFKTSGVVSTDTQYF